This TCR beta chain was observed in a study of blood T cell repertoires in COVID-19. Looked up from germline, CDR1 is SEHNR and CDR2 is FQNEAQ (reference sequence). There are 15 residues in the CDR3. V dropped 0 bases and J dropped 2; count of bases not matched to a gene: 2. Measured with immunoSEQ multiplex PCR; TCRdb has only the in-frame clones, and not every one. The sample has around 300,000 clones, around 91% seen once. This receptor was taken from a woman between 18 and 29 years old with acute COVID-19. This chain connects TRBV7-9 to TRBJ1-2; 8 bases align to TRBD1. The specimen was PBMCs or T cells enriched from blood (not recorded which). CDR3 loop: CASSLAGQDNYGYTF. For the CDR3, the DNA is TGTGCCAGCAGCTTAGCGGGACAGGACAACTATGGCTACACCTTC.